The 18 T cell receptor beta chains listed next were all sequenced from one sample in a study of blood T cell repertoires in COVID-19. TCRdb keeps only in-frame clones here, not all; method: immunoSEQ multiplex PCR. The table includes a few hundred thousand clones, roughly 90% detected once. The sequencing sample was made of peripheral blood. Receptor source: a woman aged 30 to 39 with COVID-19, enrolled during active disease.

This chain uses TRBV29-1 with TRBJ2-1; 11 nucleotides agree with TRBD2. The V gene's germline CDR1 is SQVTM and CDR2 ANQGSEA. The junction had 11 bases not matched to a gene; V was cut back by 3 bases and J by 7 bases. The CDR3 extends over 16 amino acids. The CDR3 sequence is CSVEPLAGGHLNEQFF. The CDR3 nucleotides read TGCAGCGTTGAGCCTCTAGCGGGGGGCCATCTTAATGAGCAGTTCTTC.

The rearrangement links TRBV5-1 to TRBJ2-3, with 7 bases that match TRBD2. J was trimmed by 2 bases and V by 0 bases; bases with no gene match: 6. Germline-derived CDR1 and CDR2 are SGHRS and YFSETQ. The CDR3 loop spans 16 amino acids. The CDR3 coding sequence is TGCGCCAGCAGCTTGGTTCCGGCGGGGGACACAGATACGCAGTATTTT. The encoded protein is CASSLVPAGDTDTQYF.

The chain combines TRBV5-1 with TRBJ2-1, with 9 bases identical to TRBD2. V shed 0 bases, J shed 13 bases, and the junction held 8 bases outside the gene matches. The CDR3 has 14 amino acids. Germline CDR1 is SGHRS and CDR2 is YFSETQ. CDR3 bases: TGCGCCAGCAGCTTGGTTGTGGCGGGGGGGCCCCAGTTCTTC. Translation gives CASSLVVAGGPQFF.

The chain couples TRBV11-3 to TRBJ1-1; D remains unclear. V lost 0 bases and J lost 2, with 10 bases in between. CDR3 size: 15 residues. Germline values: CDR1 SGHNT, CDR2 YENEEA. Written as DNA, the CDR3 is TGTGCCAGCAGCTTAGATCTAAGAAGAAACACTGAAGCTTTCTTT. Translating gives CASSLDLRRNTEAFF.

Remarks on this clone: Distinct nucleotide sequences in the sample also encode this CDR3. The chain's CDR3 is CASSSGTDTQYF. The CDR3, as DNA: TGTGCCAGCAGTAGCGGCACAGATACGCAGTATTTT. The chain combines TRBV6-5 with TRBJ2-3; D gene unclear. From germline, CDR1 is MNHEY and CDR2 SVGAGI. The CDR3 is 12 amino acids. Trimming cost V 5 bases and J 1 base, with 4 bases left between them.

This clone was found a few times. The chain recombines TRBV3-1 (or the pseudogene TRBV3-2) with TRBJ2-2, with 11 bases identical to TRBD2. This CDR3 is 18 amino acids long. Per germline, CDR1 LGHDT and CDR2 YNNKEL (reference sequence). V lost 0 bases, J lost 3 bases, and 6 bases stayed unmatched. The CDR3 DNA follows: TGTGCCAGCAGCCAAGATAACCTACTAGCGGGGGACACCGGGGAGCTGTTTTTT. Amino acid sequence: CASSQDNLLAGDTGELFF.

As DNA, the CDR3 is TGCGCCAGCAGAGACAGGGTGGGGAACACCGGGGAGCTGTTTTTT. Protein sequence: CASRDRVGNTGELFF. The chain recombines TRBV5-1 with TRBJ2-2; TRBD1 matches at 7 bases. V shed 5 bases and J 1 base; nucleotides not matched to a gene: 5. The CDR3 length is 15 residues. The germline V gene encodes CDR1 SGHRS and CDR2 YFSETQ.

The sample holds a few counts of this clone. The rearrangement joins TRBV7-9 to TRBJ1-4; D remains unclear. V shed 5 bases and J shed 12 bases, with 10 bases lying between them. The CDR3 covers 11 residues. Germline values: CDR1 SEHNR, CDR2 FQNEAQ (reference sequence). CDR3 region: CASSPGVELFF. The CDR3, as DNA: TGTGCCAGCAGCCCCGGGGTCGAACTGTTTTTT.

This sequence joins TRBV29-1 and TRBJ2-7; 7 bases are shared with TRBD1. Germline values: CDR1 SQVTM, CDR2 ANQGSEA. The junction had 8 bases not matched to a gene; V was cut back by 4 bases and J by 2 bases. The CDR3 covers 14 residues. CDR3 sequence (DNA): TGCAGCGTTGGGGACAGTCCCACCCCCTACGAGCAGTACTTC. As protein: CSVGDSPTPYEQYF.

J is TRBJ1-6 and V is TRBV14, with TRBD1 as a possible D gene (5 bases). Germline V lookup: CDR1 SGHDN, CDR2 FVKESK. The CDR3 has 16 residues. V lost 1 base to trimming and J lost 7 bases, with 14 bases between them. CDR3 loop: CASSQGWAGVNSPLHF. CDR3 sequence (DNA): TGTGCCAGCAGCCAAGGTTGGGCGGGGGTGAATTCACCCCTCCACTTT.

The chain couples TRBV2 to TRBJ1-5, with TRBD1 as a possible D gene (5 bases). This CDR3 has 15 amino acids. Germline V gene lookup returns CDR1 SNHLY and CDR2 FYNNEI. V lost 6 bases and J 6 bases, leaving 18 bases between the germline ends. Here the CDR3 DNA reads TGTGCCAGCAGGGATCAGGTGTGGCAGGGTCAGCCCCAGCATTTT. Translation: CASRDQVWQGQPQHF.

V gene TRBV19 combines with J gene TRBJ1-1; D remains ambiguous. Germline values: CDR1 LNHDA, CDR2 SQIVND (reference sequence). The germline V and J ends were trimmed by 4 bases and 1 base, with 10 bases remaining between them. The length of the CDR3 is 14 residues. The CDR3, as DNA: TGTGCCAGTAGTACCCAGACACCGAACACTGAAGCTTTCTTT. Its protein product is CASSTQTPNTEAFF.

The genes are TRBV7-9 and TRBJ2-5, with TRBD2 matching over 8 bases. V was pared by 5 bases and J by 5 bases, with 7 bases of the junction left unmatched. Germline CDR1 and CDR2: SEHNR and FQNEAQ (reference sequence). The CDR3 covers 14 residues. The CDR3 loop is CASSREGGMETQYF. The CDR3 bases are TGTGCCAGCAGCCGGGAGGGGGGAATGGAGACCCAGTACTTC.

The rearrangement joins TRBV7-9 to TRBJ2-1; 11 nucleotides match TRBD2. Per the germline V gene, CDR1 is SEHNR and CDR2 is FQNEAQ (reference sequence). V shed 3 bases, J shed 8 bases, and the junction held 3 bases outside the gene matches. This CDR3 spans 14 amino acids. CDR3 nucleotide sequence: TGTGCCAGCAGCTTTAGCGGGGGGGCGGATGAGCAGTTCTTC. Amino acids: CASSFSGGADEQFF.

The genes are TRBV5-1 and TRBJ2-1; 7 nucleotides align to TRBD1. Trimming cost V 4 bases and J 3 bases; bases outside gene matches: 7. Per germline, CDR1 SGHRS and CDR2 YFSETQ. There are 15 residues in the CDR3. This chain's CDR3 is CASSTRGGNYNEQFF. Here the CDR3 DNA reads TGCGCCAGCAGCACGAGAGGGGGCAACTACAATGAGCAGTTCTTC.

The gene calls are TRBV10-3 and TRBJ1-1; D gene ambiguous. This CDR3 is built from 14 residues. V gave up 7 bases and J gave up 2 bases, with 14 bases separating them. Germline V gene sequence: CDR1 ENHRY, CDR2 SYGVKD. CDR3 sequence: CAIKAGVANTEAFF. Here the CDR3 DNA reads TGTGCCATCAAGGCCGGGGTAGCAAACACTGAAGCTTTCTTT.

V and J are TRBV7-8 and TRBJ1-3, with 9 bases identical to TRBD1. Trimming cost V 7 bases and J 2 bases; bases outside gene matches: 3. Germline CDR1 is SGHVS and CDR2 is FQNEAQ. This CDR3 has 14 amino acids. CDR3 DNA: TGTGCCAGCACCAACAGGGGGCCTGGAAACACCATATATTTT. Translation: CASTNRGPGNTIYF.

The rearrangement joins TRBV7-2 to TRBJ1-2, with 8 bases fitting TRBD1. Germline trimming cut 0 bases from V and 4 bases from J; bases unmatched to any gene: 7. This CDR3 contains 16 residues. Germline V gene data show CDR1 as SGHTA and CDR2 as FQGNSA. The CDR3 region has the DNA TGTGCCAGCAGCTTAGCGGTAGGACAGGGACTCTATGGCTACACCTTC. As protein: CASSLAVGQGLYGYTF. Full variable domain (missing parts from reference TRBV7-2 and TRBJ1-2): GAGVSQSPSNKVTEKGKDVELRCDPISGHTALYWYRQSLGQGLEFLIYFQGNSAPDKSGLPSDRFSAERTGGSVSTLTIQRTQQEDSAVYLCASSLAVGQGLYGYTFGSGTRLTVV.